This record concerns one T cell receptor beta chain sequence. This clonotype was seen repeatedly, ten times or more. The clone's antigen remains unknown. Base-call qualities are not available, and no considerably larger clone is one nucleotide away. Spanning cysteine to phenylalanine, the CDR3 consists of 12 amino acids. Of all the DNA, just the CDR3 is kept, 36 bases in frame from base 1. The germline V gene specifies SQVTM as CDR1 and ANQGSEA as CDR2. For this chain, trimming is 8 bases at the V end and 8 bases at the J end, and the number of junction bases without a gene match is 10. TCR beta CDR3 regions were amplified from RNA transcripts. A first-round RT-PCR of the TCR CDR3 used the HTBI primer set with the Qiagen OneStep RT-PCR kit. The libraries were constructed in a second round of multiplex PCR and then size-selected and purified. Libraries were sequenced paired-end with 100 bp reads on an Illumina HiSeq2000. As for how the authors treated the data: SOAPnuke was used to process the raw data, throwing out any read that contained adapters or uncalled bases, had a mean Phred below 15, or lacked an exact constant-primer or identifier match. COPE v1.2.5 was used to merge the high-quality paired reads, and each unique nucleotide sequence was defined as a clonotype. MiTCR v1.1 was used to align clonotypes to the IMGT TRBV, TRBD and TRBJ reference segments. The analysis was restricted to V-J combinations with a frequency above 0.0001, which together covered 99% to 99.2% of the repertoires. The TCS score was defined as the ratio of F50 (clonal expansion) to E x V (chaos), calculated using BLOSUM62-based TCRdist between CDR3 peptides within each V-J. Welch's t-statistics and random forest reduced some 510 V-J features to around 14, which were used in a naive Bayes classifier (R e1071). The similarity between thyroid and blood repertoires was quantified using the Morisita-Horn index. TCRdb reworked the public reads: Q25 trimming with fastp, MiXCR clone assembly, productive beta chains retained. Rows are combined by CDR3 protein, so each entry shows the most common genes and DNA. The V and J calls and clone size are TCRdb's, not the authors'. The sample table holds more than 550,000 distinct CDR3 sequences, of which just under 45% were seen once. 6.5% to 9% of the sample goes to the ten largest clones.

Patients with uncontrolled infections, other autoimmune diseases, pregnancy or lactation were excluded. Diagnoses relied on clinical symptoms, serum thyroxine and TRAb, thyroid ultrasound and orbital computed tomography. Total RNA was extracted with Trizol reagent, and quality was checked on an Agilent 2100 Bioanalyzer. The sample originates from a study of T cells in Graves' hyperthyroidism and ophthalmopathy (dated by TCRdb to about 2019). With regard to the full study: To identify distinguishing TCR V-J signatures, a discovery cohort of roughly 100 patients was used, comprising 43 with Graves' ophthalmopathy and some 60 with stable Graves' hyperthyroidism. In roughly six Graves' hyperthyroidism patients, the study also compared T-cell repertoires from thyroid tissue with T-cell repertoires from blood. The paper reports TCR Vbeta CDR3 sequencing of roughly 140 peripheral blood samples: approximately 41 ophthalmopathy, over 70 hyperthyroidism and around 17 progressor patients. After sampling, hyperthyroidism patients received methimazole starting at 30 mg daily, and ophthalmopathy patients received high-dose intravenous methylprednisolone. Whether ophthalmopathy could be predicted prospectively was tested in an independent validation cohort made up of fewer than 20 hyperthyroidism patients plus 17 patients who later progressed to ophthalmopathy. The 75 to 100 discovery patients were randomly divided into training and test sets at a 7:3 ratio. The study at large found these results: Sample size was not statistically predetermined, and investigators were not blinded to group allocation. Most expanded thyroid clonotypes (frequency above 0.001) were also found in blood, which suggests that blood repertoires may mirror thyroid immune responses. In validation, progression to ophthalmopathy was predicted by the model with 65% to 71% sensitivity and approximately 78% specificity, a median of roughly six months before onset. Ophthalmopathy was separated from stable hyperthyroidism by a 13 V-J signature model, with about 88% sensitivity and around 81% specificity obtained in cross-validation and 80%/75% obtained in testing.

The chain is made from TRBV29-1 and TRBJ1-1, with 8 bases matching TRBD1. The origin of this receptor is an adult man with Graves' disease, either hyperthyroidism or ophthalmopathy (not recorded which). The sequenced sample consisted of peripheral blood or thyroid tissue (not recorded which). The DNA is TGCAGCAGCAACAGGGGGGGTAACGAAGCTTTCTTT. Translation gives CSSNRGGNEAFF.